These 18 T cell receptor beta chains came from one sample sequenced in a study of blood T cell repertoires in COVID-19. This table comes from immunoSEQ multiplex PCR, and its TCRdb copy is limited to in-frame clones, with some not included. The table has about 280,000 clones, roughly 90% seen once. What was sequenced was peripheral blood. The receptors derive from a woman younger than 45 with COVID-19, enrolled during active disease.

This clone appeared a few times. The genes are TRBV2 and TRBJ2-6, with 12 positions matching TRBD1. The germline CDR1 and CDR2 sequences are SNHLY and FYNNEI. V shed 8 bases, J shed 4 bases, and the junction held 9 bases outside the gene matches. The CDR3 has 17 residues. The CDR3 sequence: CASHRDRGRLGANVLTF. The CDR3 bases are TGTGCCAGCCACCGGGACAGGGGGCGCCTGGGGGCCAACGTCCTGACTTTC.

As regards this clone: Other DNA sequences of this sample code for an identical CDR3. This sequence joins TRBV25-1 and TRBJ2-2; 7 positions agree with TRBD1. The V segment lost 8 bases and the J segment 8 bases; nucleotides outside the gene matches: 8. CDR1 and CDR2 (germline): MGHDK, SYGVNS. The length of the CDR3 is 13 residues. The DNA of the CDR3 is TGTGCCAGCGCCGACAGGGCTCCTGGGGAGCTGTTTTTT. Residues: CASADRAPGELFF. The full variable domain, in which reference TRBV25-1 and TRBJ2-2 provide the parts outside the CDR3, is EADIYQTPRYLVIGTGKKITLECSQTMGHDKMYWYQQDPGMELHLIHYSYGVNSTEKGDLSSESTVSRIRTEHFPLTLESARPSHTSQYLCASADRAPGELFFGEGSRLTVL.

The chain links TRBV5-6 to TRBJ2-7; TRBD2 matches at 9 bases. J was trimmed by 0 bases and V by 5 bases; bases with no gene match: 15. CDR1 SGHDT and CDR2 YYEEEE come from the germline V gene. The CDR3 length is 18 residues. CDR3 region: CASRTRFRLAGTSYEQYF. The CDR3 DNA reads as TGTGCCAGCAGGACCAGGTTCAGGCTAGCGGGAACCTCCTACGAGCAGTACTTC.

The chain carries TRBV19 and TRBJ2-2; 8 bases are shared with TRBD2. The CDR3 runs to 15 residues. V shed 5 bases, J shed 1 base, and the junction held 3 bases outside the gene matches. Germline CDR1 and CDR2: LNHDA and SQIVND (reference sequence). The CDR3: CASSLAGWNTGELFF. Written as DNA, the CDR3 is TGTGCCAGTAGTTTAGCGGGATGGAACACCGGGGAGCTGTTTTTT.

This clone was observed a few times. This chain links TRBV7-8 with TRBJ2-2, with TRBD1 matching 8 bases. The germline V gene encodes CDR1 SGHVS and CDR2 FQNEAQ. The CDR3 extends over 15 amino acids. Trimming cost V 5 bases and J 4 bases; bases outside gene matches: 6. The CDR3, as DNA: TGTGCCAGCAGCCCCCAGGGGGCTCCCACCGGGGAGCTGTTTTTT. Translating gives CASSPQGAPTGELFF.

The V call is TRBV21-1, the J call TRBJ1-5; the table gives TRBD1 as D, unverified against the DNA. TRBV21-1 is listed as a pseudogene. This CDR3 contains 14 residues. CDR3 protein: CASPEVGQGQPQHF. The CDR3 bases are TGTGCCAGCCCCGAGGTGGGGCAAGGACAGCCCCAGCATTTT.

V and J are TRBV5-1 and TRBJ1-1; 8 bases are shared with TRBD1. This CDR3 spans 14 amino acids. Unmatched junction bases numbered 2, after V lost 3 bases and J lost 1 base. Looked up from germline, CDR1 is SGHRS and CDR2 is YFSETQ. The CDR3 loop is CASSWGTGNTEAFF. In DNA, the CDR3 is TGCGCCAGCAGCTGGGGGACAGGGAACACTGAAGCTTTCTTT.

This clone was seen a handful of times. The chain combines TRBV3-1 (or the pseudogene TRBV3-2) with TRBJ2-3, with TRBD2 identical over 8 bases. CDR1 and CDR2 from the germline V gene are LGHDT and YNNKEL (reference sequence). V was clipped by 0 bases and J by 1 base; unmatched bases: 3. The CDR3 runs 16 residues. Written as DNA, the CDR3 is TGTGCCAGCAGCCAAGATCAAGCGGGAGGCACAGATACGCAGTATTTT. Translation gives CASSQDQAGGTDTQYF.

CDR3 in DNA: TGTGCCAGCATTTCCTTATCCTACGAGCAGTACTTC. Its protein is CASISLSYEQYF. The rearrangement links TRBV2 to TRBJ2-7; the D is unclear. V gave up 7 bases and J gave up 1 base, with 8 bases separating them. Germline V gene sequence: CDR1 SNHLY, CDR2 FYNNEI. This CDR3 is 12 amino acids long. Using reference TRBV2 and TRBJ2-7 for the parts outside the CDR3, the full variable domain is EPEVTQTPSHQVTQMGQEVILRCVPISNHLYFYWYRQILGQKVEFLVSFYNNEISEKSEIFDDQFSVERPDGSNFTLKIRSTKLEDSAMYFCASISLSYEQYFGPGTRLTVT.

The genes are TRBV2 and TRBJ1-1; no definite D call. This CDR3 contains 13 residues. Germline assignment: CDR1 SNHLY and CDR2 FYNNEI. Trimming removed 2 bases at V and 1 base at J, with 5 bases between. CDR3 coding DNA: TGTGCCAGCAGTGAACAGTCGAACACTGAAGCTTTCTTT. It codes for CASSEQSNTEAFF.

The genes are TRBV5-6 and TRBJ1-3; TRBD1 might be the D (5 bases). The V and J ends lost 0 bases and 4 bases respectively, with 14 bases between them. Germline V gene data show CDR1 as SGHDT and CDR2 as YYEEEE. CDR3 length: 16 amino acids. The CDR3 DNA reads TGTGCCAGCAGCTTGGGCGGGACTTTAGGAGGAAACACCATATATTTT. Protein sequence: CASSLGGTLGGNTIYF.

The V call is TRBV7-2, the J call TRBJ2-3, with D hard to call. The CDR3 sequence is 15 residues long. Germline loops: CDR1 SGHTA, CDR2 FQGNSA. V lost 1 base and J 2 bases, leaving 10 bases between the germline ends. The chain's CDR3 is CASSLGRSLTDTQYF. CDR3 nucleotides: TGTGCCAGCAGCTTAGGCAGGTCCCTCACAGATACGCAGTATTTT.

The genes are TRBV7-8 and TRBJ1-1; D remains ambiguous. The germline V gene encodes CDR1 SGHVS and CDR2 FQNEAQ. V was cut by 5 bases and J by 4 bases, with 8 bases left in between. The CDR3 runs to 12 residues. CDR3 bases: TGTGCCAGCAGCCCGCCCGGCACTGAAGCTTTCTTT. Protein product: CASSPPGTEAFF.

V is TRBV4-3 and J is TRBJ2-3; unclear D gene. CDR1 is LGHNA, CDR2 YSLEER, per germline. V lost 0 bases, J lost 1 base, and 8 bases lay in between. The CDR3 loop spans 15 amino acids. CDR3 DNA: TGCGCCAGCAGCCAAGATGGCGGCCGCACAGATACGCAGTATTTT. Translating gives CASSQDGGRTDTQYF.

The gene calls are TRBV11-3 and TRBJ2-1; D is unclear. The CDR3 consists of 14 residues. The germline gives CDR1 SGHNT, CDR2 YENEEA. Trimming removed 5 bases from V and 5 bases from J, with 13 bases in between. The CDR3 sequence is CASSPVNTNNEQFF. The CDR3 DNA follows: TGTGCCAGCAGCCCCGTTAACACTAACAATGAGCAGTTCTTC.

There are a few counts of this clone. V is TRBV28 and J is TRBJ2-7; tentatively, D is TRBD2 (5 bases). Germline lookup yields CDR1 MDHEN and CDR2 SYDVKM. Trimming shortened V by 5 bases and J by 6 bases, and 20 bases separated the two germline ends. This CDR3 has 15 residues. The CDR3 DNA reads TGTGCCAGCAGTACAATCGCCCCTGGAGGTGCCGAGCAGTACTTC. It is translated as CASSTIAPGGAEQYF.

This clone was recorded a few times. The chain couples TRBV7-2 to TRBJ1-6; D unresolved. Germline V gives CDR1 SGHTA, CDR2 FQGNSA. This CDR3 has 16 amino acids. Deletions cut 2 bases from V and 10 bases from J, with 18 bases between. CDR3 region: CASSLSFGVEGSPLHF. In nucleotides, the CDR3 is TGTGCCAGCAGCTTATCGTTCGGGGTTGAGGGCTCACCCCTCCACTTT.

The count of this clone is one. V gene TRBV20-1 combines with J gene TRBJ2-3; possibly TRBD2 for D (5 bases). V lost 3 bases and J lost 5, with 18 bases in between. The CDR3 is made up of 15 amino acids. Germline V gives CDR1 DFQATT, CDR2 SNEGSKA (reference sequence). CDR3 residues: CSASPGWTGGDTQYF. In DNA form, the CDR3 reads TGCAGTGCTAGTCCGGGTTGGACTGGAGGAGATACGCAGTATTTT.